A selection of T cell receptor beta chains follows, all from one sample in a study of cytomegalovirus exposure and HLA in healthy donors. Sequencing was performed with immunoSEQ multiplex PCR; in TCRdb, only in-frame clones are kept and a portion is missing. The repertoire includes approximately 270,000 clones, approximately 86% of them detected once, and approximately 1% sits in the top ten. The material sequenced was PBMCs. The receptors come from a woman under 30 in good health and CMV-seronegative. Both conserved end residues are part of each CDR3. Each record gives: clone size, V gene, J gene, D gene, CDR3 DNA, CDR3 protein. A D gene is named only where the DNA matches it firmly. Only part of the rows carry a size: once, few, many, or a class if the clone is expanded.

>.|TRBV7-9|TRBJ1-1|TRBD1
TGTGCCAGCAGCACAAACGACAGGGCCGAAGCTTTCTTT
CASSTNDRAEAFF
>.|TRBV28|TRBJ1-2|.
TGTGCCAGCAGTTCCTCGGGGGTAAACTATGGCTACACCTTC
CASSSSGVNYGYTF
>once|TRBV9|TRBJ2-1|.
TGTGCCAGCAGCCCATCCCCCAGGGGTGAGCAGTTCTTC
CASSPSPRGEQFF
>.|TRBV5-1|TRBJ1-2|TRBD1
TGCGCCAGCAGCCCCCGACAGGGACATAACTATGGCTACACCTTC
CASSPRQGHNYGYTF
>.|TRBV5-1|TRBJ2-1|TRBD2
TGCGCCAGCAGCTTAAGCGGGGCGGCTGAGCAGTTCTTC
CASSLSGAAEQFF
>.|TRBV6-5|TRBJ2-7|TRBD1
TGTGCCAGCAGTTACACCTCTGGGACAGGGTCCTACGAGCAGTACTTC
CASSYTSGTGSYEQYF
>.|TRBV11-2|TRBJ2-5|.
TGTGCCAGCAGCTTCTCCGAGGCTAGTCCTCAAGAGACCCAGTACTTC
CASSFSEASPQETQYF
>.|TRBV5-4|TRBJ1-1|.
TGTGCCAGCAGCCCCCCTGGGCGAGACACTGAAGCTTTCTTT
CASSPPGRDTEAFF
>.|TRBV2|TRBJ2-2|TRBD2
TGTGCCAGCAGTCCCTGGGTAGGACTAGCGGACACCGGGGAGCTGTTTTTT
CASSPWVGLADTGELFF
>.|TRBV28|TRBJ2-2|.
TGTGCCAGCAGCACAGGACAGAACACCGGGGAGCTGTTTTTT
CASSTGQNTGELFF
>.|TRBV7-9|TRBJ2-4|.
TGTGCCAGCAGCTTAGATCTAGCCAAAAACATTCAGTACTTC
CASSLDLAKNIQYF
>.|TRBV25-1|TRBJ2-7|.
TGTGCCAGCAGTGAAACCTTAGGAACCGGGACTCAGGCCTACGAGCAGTACTTC
CASSETLGTGTQAYEQYF
>few|TRBV19|TRBJ1-2|.
TGTGCCAGTAGTATCGCTATGGGCAACTATGGCTACACCTTC
CASSIAMGNYGYTF
>few|TRBV6-6|TRBJ1-1|.
TGTGCCAGCAGCCTTGGGACTTTTTCGGCCACTGAAGCTTTCTTT
CASSLGTFSATEAFF
>.|TRBV27|TRBJ2-7|.
TGTGCCAGCAGCCTGTTAAGGGGTGAGCAGTACTTC
CASSLLRGEQYF
>.|TRBV7-9|TRBJ2-1|.
TGTGCCAGCAGCTTAGAGGGTTCGGGGTGGGATGAGCAGTTCTTC
CASSLEGSGWDEQFF
>.|TRBV7-8|TRBJ2-7|.
TGTGCCAGCAGCCCCTCTCCTGCCCCGCGGTACGAGCAGTACTTC
CASSPSPAPRYEQYF
>.|TRBV4-3|TRBJ2-5|TRBD1
TGCGCCAGCAGCCAGGGGGACAGGGAGACCCAGTACTTC
CASSQGDRETQYF